These T cell receptor beta chains were read from a single sample in a study of cytomegalovirus exposure and HLA in healthy donors. Generated by immunoSEQ multiplex PCR, the TCRdb table keeps only in-frame clones and is missing some. The profile shows some 170,000 clones, roughly 81% of them singletons. Material: PBMCs. Receptor source: a woman aged 18-30 years in good health and CMV-seropositive. Each CDR3 is given with its conserved first and last residue.

j_call: -; v_call: TRBV4-1; cdr3_aa: CASSQNQLTGQGITYEQYF
j_call: TRBJ1-5; v_call: TRBV19; cdr3_aa: CASTGDSNQPQHF
j_call: TRBJ2-1; v_call: TRBV7-2; cdr3_aa: CASRPQGWSTYNEQFF
j_call: TRBJ2-5; v_call: TRBV11-2; cdr3_aa: CASSPFKSGGVDVQETQYF
j_call: TRBJ1-1; v_call: TRBV7-9; cdr3_aa: CASSLQNTEAFF
j_call: TRBJ2-3; v_call: TRBV5-4; cdr3_aa: CASSQGLAGGPGTDTQYF
j_call: TRBJ2-7; v_call: TRBV7-2; cdr3_aa: CASSRDGTSLREQYF
j_call: TRBJ2-4; v_call: TRBV6-5; cdr3_aa: CASSPLAKNIQYF
j_call: TRBJ1-2; v_call: TRBV5-8; cdr3_aa: CASSFPGQNHGYTF
j_call: TRBJ1-1; v_call: TRBV27; cdr3_aa: CASSLSRTSRVTEAFF
j_call: TRBJ1-2; v_call: TRBV19; cdr3_aa: CASTVTQGILGGYTF
j_call: TRBJ2-7; v_call: TRBV11-3; cdr3_aa: CASSLGDRIPYEQYF
j_call: TRBJ1-6; v_call: TRBV10-3; cdr3_aa: CAIREDRGGNSPLHF
j_call: TRBJ2-1; v_call: TRBV15; cdr3_aa: CATSRQTGGYNEQFF
j_call: TRBJ1-5; v_call: TRBV4-1; cdr3_aa: CASSQAWGGGTQPQHF
j_call: TRBJ2-5; v_call: TRBV5-4; cdr3_aa: CASRTGRQETQYF
j_call: -; v_call: TRBV6-5; cdr3_aa: CASSWGGGGEQYF
j_call: TRBJ2-3; v_call: TRBV28; cdr3_aa: CASSLGGEGDTQYF
j_call: TRBJ2-6; v_call: TRBV5-6; cdr3_aa: CASSPVVGANVLTF
j_call: TRBJ1-5; v_call: TRBV2; cdr3_aa: CASKTGPNQPQHF
j_call: TRBJ2-4; v_call: TRBV7-6; cdr3_aa: CASSRGSPRGVAKNIQYF
j_call: TRBJ1-2; v_call: TRBV6-5; cdr3_aa: CASSSTGESGYTF
j_call: TRBJ1-1; v_call: TRBV5-8; cdr3_aa: CASSLVLDSEAFF
j_call: TRBJ1-4; v_call: TRBV2; cdr3_aa: CASSRDRNPTNEKLFF
j_call: TRBJ1-1; v_call: TRBV9; cdr3_aa: CASSVVGAGNTEAFF
j_call: TRBJ2-1; v_call: TRBV28; cdr3_aa: CASSPQTGLGGGSYNEQFF
j_call: TRBJ2-7; v_call: TRBV7-2; cdr3_aa: CASSFGLAEPIPYEQYF
j_call: TRBJ2-2; v_call: TRBV10-3; cdr3_aa: CATVRDRAVGGELFF
j_call: TRBJ1-2; v_call: TRBV19; cdr3_aa: CASSTSPTGVNYGYTF
j_call: TRBJ1-2; v_call: TRBV28; cdr3_aa: CASSLAATGNYGYTF
j_call: TRBJ2-5; v_call: TRBV7-3; cdr3_aa: CASSLRGRGLETQYF
j_call: TRBJ2-1; v_call: TRBV19; cdr3_aa: CASSIVTFSGRNEQFF
j_call: TRBJ1-1; v_call: TRBV4-2; cdr3_aa: CASSQDWGDTEAFF
j_call: TRBJ2-7; v_call: TRBV29-1; cdr3_aa: CSVRRQGKKDEQYF
j_call: TRBJ2-3; v_call: TRBV14; cdr3_aa: CASSRQPGLEGFGQYF
j_call: TRBJ2-1; v_call: TRBV27; cdr3_aa: CASSPDGGPVSYNEQFF
j_call: TRBJ1-5; v_call: TRBV6-1; cdr3_aa: CASSVWAWAGQAGNQPQHF
j_call: TRBJ2-3; v_call: TRBV18; cdr3_aa: CASSPKGLTDTQYF
j_call: TRBJ2-7; v_call: TRBV6-1; cdr3_aa: CASLTGREQYF
j_call: TRBJ2-3; v_call: TRBV27; cdr3_aa: CASRATRGGPDTQYF
j_call: TRBJ1-6; v_call: TRBV2; cdr3_aa: CASSTRTGVGFYPHNSPLHF
j_call: TRBJ1-2; v_call: TRBV4-1; cdr3_aa: CASSQLVNRLSNYGYTF
j_call: TRBJ2-1; v_call: TRBV14; cdr3_aa: CASSQDLGGSGNEQFF
j_call: TRBJ2-5; v_call: TRBV30; cdr3_aa: CAWTRPRLEQYF
j_call: TRBJ1-2; v_call: TRBV6-5; cdr3_aa: CASSDRGRDGYTF
j_call: TRBJ2-3; v_call: TRBV6-4; cdr3_aa: CASSNTPSGDTDTQYF
j_call: -; v_call: TRBV7-6; cdr3_aa: CASSLVAGYEQYF
j_call: TRBJ2-5; v_call: TRBV19; cdr3_aa: CASSIVGGGPLQETQYF
j_call: TRBJ1-3; v_call: TRBV7-2; cdr3_aa: CASRPTGSGNTIYF
j_call: TRBJ2-7; v_call: TRBV19; cdr3_aa: CASSIATGPYEQYF
j_call: TRBJ1-2; v_call: TRBV30; cdr3_aa: CAWSPGQGLGYTF